The clone carrying this T cell receptor (beta chain) was observed many times. The antigen remains unidentified. RNA was extracted from bulk tissue without any cell sorting. The data were taken from a study of tumor and adjacent non-tumor tissue in lung cancer. The wider study: There were around 11 adenocarcinoma, a couple of squamous cell carcinoma and 1 small cell lung cancer cases. Each sample yielded a few million productive TCRbeta reads on average. Broader study findings: Shorter survival was associated with higher TCR diversity in tumors.

Three rounds of nested PCR, following a modified ARM-PCR protocol, produced the TCRbeta library. MiXCR, run by TCRdb on the multiplex PCR reads, gives a single entry per CDR3 protein. The sample carries more than 75,000 distinct CDR3 sequences, around 70% recorded once. Germline V gene data show CDR1 as LGHNA and CDR2 as YNFKEQ. V lost 0 bases and J 0 bases, leaving 17 bases between the germline ends. The CDR3 contains 18 residues. This rearrangement joins TRBV4-2 to TRBJ2-5, with D tentatively TRBD2 (5 bases). This TCR was sampled from a woman in her seventies with non-small cell lung cancer. Sequencing input: lung tumor tissue. Here the CDR3 reads CASSQDVILAQYQETQYF. CDR3 in DNA: TGTGCCAGCAGCCAAGATGTTATCCTAGCACAGTACCAAGAGACCCAGTACTTC.